The 23 T cell receptor beta chains presented below share a single source sample, sequenced in a study of blood T cell repertoires in COVID-19. This table comes from immunoSEQ multiplex PCR, and its TCRdb copy is limited to in-frame clones, with some not included. The sample comprises 110,000 to 150,000 clones, around 87% of which are singletons, and around 11% rests with the top ten. The sequenced material came from PBMCs or T cells enriched from blood (not recorded which). The source of these receptors is a man between 60 and 75 years old who had recovered from COVID-19.

The gene calls are TRBV30 and TRBJ1-1, with D possibly being TRBD1 (6 bases). Germline CDR1 and CDR2: GTSNPN and SVGIG (reference sequence). There are 11 residues in the CDR3. With 2 bases removed from V and 12 bases from J, the gap between germline ends came to 13 bases. In nucleotides, the CDR3 is TGTGCCTGGAGTACAGGGCTCGTAACTTTCTTT. Its translation is CAWSTGLVTFF. Full variable domain (rest looked up from reference TRBV30 and TRBJ1-1): SQTIHQWPATLVQPVGSPLSLECTVEGTSNPNLYWYRQAAGRGLQLLFYSVGIGQISSEVPQNLSASRPQDRQFILSSKKLLLSDSGFYLCAWSTGLVTFFGQGTRLTVV.

The V call is TRBV24-1, the J call TRBJ2-1; a weak D match, TRBD2 (6 bases). The ends were cut back, 3 bases at V and 0 bases at J, with 11 bases in the middle. The CDR3 covers 16 residues. Germline loops: CDR1 KGHDR, CDR2 SFDVKD. The CDR3 DNA reads TGTGCCACCAGTGATCCGACGGGGGTCTCCTACAATGAGCAGTTCTTC. The encoded protein is CATSDPTGVSYNEQFF.

V gene TRBV10-3 combines with J gene TRBJ1-1, with D perhaps matching TRBD1 (6 bases). Trimming removed 3 bases from V and 6 bases from J, with 26 bases in between. The germline CDR1 and CDR2 sequences are ENHRY and SYGVKD. The CDR3 length is 18 residues. The CDR3 loop reads CAISDPGQGIQAGAEAFF. The CDR3, as DNA: TGTGCCATCAGTGACCCCGGTCAGGGGATCCAAGCAGGCGCTGAAGCTTTCTTT.

This chain joins TRBV2 and TRBJ2-7; D ambiguous. V lost 6 bases and J 2 bases, leaving 14 bases between the germline ends. Per the germline V gene, CDR1 is SNHLY and CDR2 is FYNNEI. The CDR3 has 14 amino acids. This chain's CDR3 is CASRYAGPAYEQYF. CDR3 in DNA: TGTGCCAGCAGGTACGCTGGGCCAGCCTACGAGCAGTACTTC.

This chain connects TRBV4-1 to TRBJ2-5, with TRBD1 matching 7 bases. Trimming cost V 3 bases and J 0 bases; bases outside gene matches: 7. The CDR3 spans 16 residues. The germline V gene has CDR1 MGHRA and CDR2 YSYEKL. The DNA of the CDR3 is TGCGCCAGCAGCCACCCACCGGGACAGAACCAAGAGACCCAGTACTTC. Encoded protein: CASSHPPGQNQETQYF.

The chain recombines TRBV7-2 with TRBJ2-1, with 9 bases identical to TRBD2. The CDR3 spans 16 residues. Germline values: CDR1 SGHTA, CDR2 FQGNSA. With V trimmed by 0 bases and J by 9 bases, 9 bases remained unmatched. The CDR3 loop reads CASSLAQGLARGEQFF. In nucleotides, the CDR3 is TGTGCCAGCAGCTTAGCCCAGGGACTAGCCCGCGGTGAGCAGTTCTTC.

This clone was recorded once. The chain recombines TRBV6-1 with TRBJ1-2; 9 bases line up with TRBD1. Trimming at V came to 5 bases and at J to 2 bases, leaving 9 bases not matched to a gene. This CDR3 comprises 16 residues. Per the germline V gene, CDR1 is MNHNS and CDR2 is SASEGT. CDR3 DNA sequence: TGTGCCAGCAGTCAAGACCGGGACAGGGTCAACTATGGCTACACCTTC. This gives the protein CASSQDRDRVNYGYTF.

This clone was counted a few times. The chain recombines TRBV18 with TRBJ1-1; the D is unclear. The CDR3 sequence is 11 residues long. V was pared by 8 bases and J by 6 bases, with 10 bases between. Germline CDR1 and CDR2: KGHSH and LQKENI. The CDR3 region is CASANLAEAFF. The CDR3 region has the DNA TGTGCCAGCGCAAATTTAGCTGAAGCTTTCTTT.

The chain couples TRBV19 to TRBJ1-2; D perhaps matches TRBD1 (6 bases). The germline CDR1 and CDR2 sequences are LNHDA and SQIVND (reference sequence). The CDR3 covers 16 residues. V lost 1 base to trimming and J lost 2 bases, with 14 bases between them. CDR3 sequence reads: CASSIALDRRNYGYTF. The CDR3 DNA reads as TGTGCCAGTAGTATAGCCCTGGACAGACGAAACTATGGCTACACCTTC.

The chain links TRBV28 to TRBJ1-1; weak D call: TRBD1 (6 bases). Germline lookup yields CDR1 MDHEN and CDR2 SYDVKM. Trimming took off 3 bases at V and 3 bases at J, with 14 bases between the two ends. The CDR3 has 15 residues. In DNA form, the CDR3 reads TGTGCCAGCAGTTTCTTGGGGGCTTGGGACACTGAAGCTTTCTTT. Translation: CASSFLGAWDTEAFF.

The chain joins TRBV28 to TRBJ1-5; TRBD1 is a possible D gene (6 bases). V dropped 6 bases and J dropped 5 bases, with 26 bases sitting between them. CDR1 and CDR2 (germline): MDHEN, SYDVKM. This CDR3 is 18 amino acids long. DNA of the CDR3: TGTGCCAGCAGATGGGATGGGTATCGGGACACAGCGTATCAGCCCCAGCATTTT. Protein product: CASRWDGYRDTAYQPQHF.

CDR3 amino acids: CASSQTREGEQFF. In DNA form, the CDR3 reads TGTGCCAGCAGCCAAACCAGGGAGGGTGAGCAGTTCTTC. V gene TRBV3-1 (or the pseudogene TRBV3-2) combines with J gene TRBJ2-1, with 7 bases matching TRBD2. Germline values: CDR1 LGHDT, CDR2 YNNKEL (reference sequence). The CDR3 covers 13 residues. Germline trimming cut 2 bases from V and 9 bases from J; bases unmatched to any gene: 4.

The chain combines TRBV5-6 with TRBJ1-2; D is uncertain. V gave up 6 bases and J gave up 6 bases, with 15 bases separating them. This CDR3 region has 13 residues. Per the germline V gene, CDR1 is SGHDT and CDR2 is YYEEEE. The CDR3 region is CASTGLLEDGYTF. The CDR3 nucleotides read TGTGCCAGCACCGGACTGCTTGAGGATGGCTACACCTTC. The entire variable domain, with the rest obtained from reference TRBV5-6 and TRBJ1-2, is as follows: DAGVTQSPTHLIKTRGQQVTLRCSPKSGHDTVSWYQQALGQGPQFIFQYYEEEERQRGNFPDRFSGHQFPNYSSELNVNALLLGDSALYLCASTGLLEDGYTFGSGTRLTVV.

The V and J genes are TRBV9 and TRBJ2-2, with D possibly being TRBD1 (5 bases). V lost 2 bases and J lost 7, with 9 bases in between. The CDR3 has 13 residues. Germline loops: CDR1 SGDLS, CDR2 YYNGEE. The CDR3 DNA follows: TGTGCCAGCAGCGTCCAGGGTATCGGGGAGCTGTTTTTT. Translation gives CASSVQGIGELFF.

The V and J genes are TRBV19 and TRBJ1-5; D gene ambiguous. Germline V lookup: CDR1 LNHDA, CDR2 SQIVND (reference sequence). The CDR3 length is 15 residues. V was shortened by 3 bases and J by 2 bases, with 11 bases between the two germline ends. The CDR3 nucleotides are TGTGCCAGTAGTATTACCTCGCGAGGCAATCAGCCCCAGCATTTT. Its translation: CASSITSRGNQPQHF.

A note on this clone: A read error may produce the germline difference seen at one junction end. The chain employs TRBV20-1 and TRBJ2-7; 9 nucleotides align to TRBD2. The CDR3 is 14 amino acids. Germline assignment: CDR1 DFQATT and CDR2 SNEGSKA (reference sequence). The chain's CDR3 is CSASLSRASGIFVF. The CDR3 coding sequence is TGCAGTGCTAGTCTTTCTCGGGCTAGCGGGATTTTTGTCTTC.

The genes are TRBV27 and TRBJ2-1; 8 positions agree with TRBD1. Trimming removed 3 bases from V and 4 bases from J; junction bases left unmatched: 5. CDR3 size: 15 residues. CDR1 MNHEY and CDR2 SMNVEV come from the germline V gene (reference sequence). CDR3 DNA: TGTGCCAGCAGTTTCGTGCAGGGGGCGTACAATGAGCAGTTCTTC. It specifies CASSFVQGAYNEQFF.

The chain links TRBV14 to TRBJ2-7; 8 bases are shared with TRBD2. Germline V gives CDR1 SGHDN, CDR2 FVKESK. The ends lost 2 bases at V and 6 bases at J; junction bases unmatched: 12. The CDR3 is made up of 16 amino acids. This CDR3 is CASSQPRGGILREQYF. For the CDR3, the DNA is TGTGCCAGCAGCCAACCCCGGGGGGGAATTCTACGCGAGCAGTACTTC.

This clone was recorded a few times. The chain employs TRBV28 and TRBJ2-2; no definite D call. Between the trimmed V and J ends, which lost 6 bases and 6 bases, there was a span of 5 bases. Per germline, CDR1 MDHEN and CDR2 SYDVKM. This CDR3 is built from 11 residues. The CDR3 is CASSRAGELFF. The CDR3 DNA reads TGTGCCAGCAGCCGGGCCGGGGAGCTGTTTTTT.

The CDR3 loop is CASSGEVGNQPQHF. The CDR3 region has the DNA TGTGCCAGCAGCGGTGAGGTCGGCAATCAGCCCCAGCATTTT. This chain joins TRBV7-9 and TRBJ1-5; no definite D call. The CDR3 has 14 residues. V was shortened by 5 bases and J by 2 bases, with 10 bases between the two germline ends. Per the germline V gene, CDR1 is SEHNR and CDR2 is FQNEAQ (reference sequence).

The rearrangement links TRBV5-4 to TRBJ1-6; 9 bases align to TRBD1. From germline, CDR1 is SGHNT and CDR2 YYREEE (reference sequence). Germline trimming cut 1 base from V and 7 bases from J; bases unmatched to any gene: 3. The CDR3 spans 15 residues. The CDR3 DNA reads TGTGCCAGCAGCTTGTCGACAGGGGGGAATTCACCCCTCCACTTT. This gives the protein CASSLSTGGNSPLHF. Full variable domain (missing parts from reference TRBV5-4 and TRBJ1-6): ETGVTQSPTHLIKTRGQQVTLRCSSQSGHNTVSWYQQALGQGPQFIFQYYREEENGRGNFPPRFSGLQFPNYSSELNVNALELDDSALYLCASSLSTGGNSPLHFGNGTRLTVT.

The chain carries TRBV10-3 and TRBJ2-3, with D possibly matching TRBD1 (5 bases). This CDR3 spans 12 amino acids. Germline V gene data show CDR1 as ENHRY and CDR2 as SYGVKD. Trimming took off 3 bases at V and 4 bases at J, with 5 bases between the two ends. The CDR3 sequence: CAISDRADTQYF. The CDR3 region has the DNA TGTGCCATCAGTGACAGGGCAGATACGCAGTATTTT.

J is TRBJ1-2 and V is TRBV24-1; possible D gene TRBD1, 5 bases. This CDR3 region has 15 residues. V shed 6 bases and J shed 6 bases, with 19 bases lying between them. Looked up from germline, CDR1 is KGHDR and CDR2 is SFDVKD. For the CDR3, the DNA is TGTGCCACCAGTCAGACTAGGGAGGGGAGGAATGGCTACACCTTC. It codes for CATSQTREGRNGYTF.